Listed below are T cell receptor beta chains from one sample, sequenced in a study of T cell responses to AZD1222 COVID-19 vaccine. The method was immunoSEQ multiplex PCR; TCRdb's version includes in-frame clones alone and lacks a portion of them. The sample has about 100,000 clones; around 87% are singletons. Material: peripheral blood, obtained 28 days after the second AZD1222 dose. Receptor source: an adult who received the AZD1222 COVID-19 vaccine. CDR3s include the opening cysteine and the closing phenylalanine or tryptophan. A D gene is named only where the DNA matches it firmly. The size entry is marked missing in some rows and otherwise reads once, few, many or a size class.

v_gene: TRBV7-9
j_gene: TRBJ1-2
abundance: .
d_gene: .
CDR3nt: TGTGCCAGCAGCCCATTGGAGAGGAGCTATGGCTACACCTTC
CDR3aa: CASSPLERSYGYTF

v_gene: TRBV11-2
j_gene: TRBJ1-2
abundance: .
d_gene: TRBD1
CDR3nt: TGTGCCAGCAGCCTTTACAGGGGTTATGGCTACACCTTC
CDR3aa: CASSLYRGYGYTF

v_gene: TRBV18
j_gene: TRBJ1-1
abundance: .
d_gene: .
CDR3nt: TGTGCCAGCTCACCACGGGCGGGCTCGAGTGAAGCTTTCTTT
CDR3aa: CASSPRAGSSEAFF

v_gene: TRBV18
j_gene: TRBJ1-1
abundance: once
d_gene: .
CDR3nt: TGTGCCAGCTCACCAAACGGGAACACTGAAGCTTTCTTT
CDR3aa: CASSPNGNTEAFF

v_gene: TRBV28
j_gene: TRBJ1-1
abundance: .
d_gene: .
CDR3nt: TGTGCCAGCAGTTTGCGGCAGGGGAGCACTGAAGCTTTCTTT
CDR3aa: CASSLRQGSTEAFF

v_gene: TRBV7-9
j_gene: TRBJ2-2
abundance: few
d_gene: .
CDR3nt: TGTGCCAGCAGCTTAATTGTGGGGTTTGGCGGGGAGCTGTTTTTT
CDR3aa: CASSLIVGFGGELFF

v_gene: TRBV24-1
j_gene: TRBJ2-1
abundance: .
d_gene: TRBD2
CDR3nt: TGTGCCACCAGTGGGAGCGGGAGGGGCAATGACAATGAGCAGTTCTTC
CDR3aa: CATSGSGRGNDNEQFF

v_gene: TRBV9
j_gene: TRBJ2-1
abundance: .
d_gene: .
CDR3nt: TGTGCCAGCAGCCCACGGACCCGGGATCCCGATAATGAGCAGTTCTTC
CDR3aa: CASSPRTRDPDNEQFF

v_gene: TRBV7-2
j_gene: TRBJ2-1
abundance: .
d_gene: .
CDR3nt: TGTGCCAGCAGCCACAATTACAATGAGCAGTTCTTC
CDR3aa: CASSHNYNEQFF

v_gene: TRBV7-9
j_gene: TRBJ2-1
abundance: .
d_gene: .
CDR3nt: TGTGCCAGCAGCGTCTCCGGTTTGGGGGGGCAGTTCTTC
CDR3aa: CASSVSGLGGQFF

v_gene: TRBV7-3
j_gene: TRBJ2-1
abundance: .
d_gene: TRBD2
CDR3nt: TGTGCCAGCAGCGCCAAAGGTCTAGCGGGGGGCCCCTACAATGAGCAGTTCTTC
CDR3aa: CASSAKGLAGGPYNEQFF

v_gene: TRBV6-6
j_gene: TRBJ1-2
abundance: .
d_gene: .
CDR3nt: TGTGCCAGCAGTTCCACGAATTGGGGGGCGATTGGCTACACCTTC
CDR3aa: CASSSTNWGAIGYTF

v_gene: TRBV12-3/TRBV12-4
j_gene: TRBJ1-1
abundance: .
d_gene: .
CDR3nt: TGTGCCAGCAGTGGAGGTCGCGCTGAAGCTTTCTTT
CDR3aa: CASSGGRAEAFF

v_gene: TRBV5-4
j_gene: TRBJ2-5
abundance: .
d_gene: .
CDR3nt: TGTGCCAGCAGCTTGGGTGGGAGCCAAGAGACCCAGTACTTC
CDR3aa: CASSLGGSQETQYF

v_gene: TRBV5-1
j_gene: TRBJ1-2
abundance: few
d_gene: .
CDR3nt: TGCGCCAGCAGCTACGGGACCCCATTAAGAGGCTACACCTTC
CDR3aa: CASSYGTPLRGYTF

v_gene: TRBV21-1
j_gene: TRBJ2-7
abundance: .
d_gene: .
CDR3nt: TGTGCCAGCAGGGGAGAGCAAATGGACTCCTACGAGCAGTACTTC
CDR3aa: CASRGEQMDSYEQYF

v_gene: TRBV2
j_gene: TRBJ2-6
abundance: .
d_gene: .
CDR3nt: TGTGCCAGCAGTGAAGGGGATATCTCTGGGGCCAACGTCCTGACTTTC
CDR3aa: CASSEGDISGANVLTF

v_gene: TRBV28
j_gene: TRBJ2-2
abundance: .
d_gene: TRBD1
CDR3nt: TGTGCCATCCCCGGACAGGGGGCGGGGAACACCGGGGAGCTGTTTTTT
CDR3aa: CAIPGQGAGNTGELFF

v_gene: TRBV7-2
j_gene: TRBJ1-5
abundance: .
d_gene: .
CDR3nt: TGTGCCAGCAGCCCCCCGGGGGACCAGCCCCAGCATTTT
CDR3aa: CASSPPGDQPQHF

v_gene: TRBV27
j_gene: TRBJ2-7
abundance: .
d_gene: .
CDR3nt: TGTGCCAGCAGTTTATCCATTACCTACGAGCAGTACTTC
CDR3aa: CASSLSITYEQYF

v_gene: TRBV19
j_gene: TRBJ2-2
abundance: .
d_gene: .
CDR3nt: TGTGCCAGTAGTTTAGCGGCGAACACCGGGGAGCTGTTTTTT
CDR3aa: CASSLAANTGELFF

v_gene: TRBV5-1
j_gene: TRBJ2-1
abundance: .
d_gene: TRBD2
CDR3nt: TGCGCCAGCAGCTCAACCGGGACTAGCGGTTACAATGAGCAGTTCTTC
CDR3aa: CASSSTGTSGYNEQFF

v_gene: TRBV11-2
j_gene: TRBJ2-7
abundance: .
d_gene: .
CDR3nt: TGTGCCAGCAGCTTAGATTTGGGAAAGCAGTACTTC
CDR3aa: CASSLDLGKQYF

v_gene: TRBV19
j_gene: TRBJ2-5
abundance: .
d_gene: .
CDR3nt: TGTGCCAGTAGTCTCGGGGCGGCGACCCAGTACTTC
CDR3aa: CASSLGAATQYF

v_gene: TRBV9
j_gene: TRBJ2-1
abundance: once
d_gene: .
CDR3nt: TGTGCCAGCAGCGTAGCTGGGGATGTGGCCTACAATGAGCAGTTCTTC
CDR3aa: CASSVAGDVAYNEQFF

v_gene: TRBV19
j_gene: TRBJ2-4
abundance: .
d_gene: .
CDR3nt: TGTGCCAGTAGTATCGATGTAGCGGCCAAAAACATTCAGTACTTC
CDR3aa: CASSIDVAAKNIQYF

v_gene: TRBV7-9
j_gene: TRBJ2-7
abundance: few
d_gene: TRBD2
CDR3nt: TGTGCCAGCAGCCCCGGGACTAGCGGGAGTGGAGACTACGAGCAGTACTTC
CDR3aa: CASSPGTSGSGDYEQYF

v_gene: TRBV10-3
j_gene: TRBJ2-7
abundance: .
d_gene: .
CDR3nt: TGTGCCATCAGTGTGAACAGGGAGGGCGAGCAGTACTTC
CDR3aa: CAISVNREGEQYF

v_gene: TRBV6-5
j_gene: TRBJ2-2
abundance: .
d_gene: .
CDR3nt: TGTGCCAGCAGCCCCTCTGACACCTACACCGGGGAGCTGTTTTTT
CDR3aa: CASSPSDTYTGELFF

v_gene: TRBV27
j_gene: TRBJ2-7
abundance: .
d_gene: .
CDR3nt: TGTGCCAGCAGTTACCGCGCCGGCCGCAACGAGCAGTACTTC
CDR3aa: CASSYRAGRNEQYF

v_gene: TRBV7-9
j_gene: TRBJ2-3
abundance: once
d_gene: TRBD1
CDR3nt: TGTGCCAGCAGCTTAGCCCCGGGACAGGACACAGATACGCAGTATTTT
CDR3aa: CASSLAPGQDTDTQYF

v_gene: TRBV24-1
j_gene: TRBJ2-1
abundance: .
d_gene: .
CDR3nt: TGTGCCACCAGTGATTTAGCAGGGCCTAGGGAGCAGTTCTTC
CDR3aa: CATSDLAGPREQFF

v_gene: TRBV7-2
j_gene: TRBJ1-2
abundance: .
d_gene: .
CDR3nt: TGTGCCAGCAGCTTAAATCGGATAAACTATGGCTACACCTTC
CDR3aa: CASSLNRINYGYTF

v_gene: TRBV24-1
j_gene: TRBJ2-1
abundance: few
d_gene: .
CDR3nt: TGTGCCACCAGTCAAACCCTTGAGCCAGAATCCTACAATGAGCAGTTCTTC
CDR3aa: CATSQTLEPESYNEQFF

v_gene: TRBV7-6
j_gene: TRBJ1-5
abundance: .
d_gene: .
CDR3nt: TGTGCCAGCAGCTTAGGAGCCGGGATAGGGAATCAGCCCCAGCATTTT
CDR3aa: CASSLGAGIGNQPQHF

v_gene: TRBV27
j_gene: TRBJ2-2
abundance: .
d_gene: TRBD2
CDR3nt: TGTGCCACAGGTGGGGGAGGGCCCCCCGGGGAGCTGTTTTTT
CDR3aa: CATGGGGPPGELFF

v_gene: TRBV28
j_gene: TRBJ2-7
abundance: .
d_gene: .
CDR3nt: TGTGCCAGCAGTTTGGAGGGCTACGAGCAGTACTTC
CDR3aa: CASSLEGYEQYF

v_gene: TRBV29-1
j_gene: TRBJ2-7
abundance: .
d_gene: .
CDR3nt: TGCAGCGTTGATTGGGGGGCAGCTGAGCAGTACTTC
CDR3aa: CSVDWGAAEQYF

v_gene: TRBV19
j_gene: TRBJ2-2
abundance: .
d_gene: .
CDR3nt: TGTGCCAAAATTCCTGGGGGGGCTGGGGCCGGGGAGCTGTTTTTT
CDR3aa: CAKIPGGAGAGELFF

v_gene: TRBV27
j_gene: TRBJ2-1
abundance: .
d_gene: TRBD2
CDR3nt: TGTGCCAGCAGTTCCGGGACTAGCGGGATTAGGTACAATGAGCAGTTCTTC
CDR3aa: CASSSGTSGIRYNEQFF

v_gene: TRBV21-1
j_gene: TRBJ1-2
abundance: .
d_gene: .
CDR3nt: TGTGCCAGCAGCACATGGACAGCCCTTGACTATGGCTACACCTTC
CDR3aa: CASSTWTALDYGYTF

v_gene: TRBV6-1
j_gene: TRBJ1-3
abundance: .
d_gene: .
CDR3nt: TGTGCCAGCAGTGAAGCTGCAGTGATCTCTGGAAACACCATATATTTT
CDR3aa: CASSEAAVISGNTIYF

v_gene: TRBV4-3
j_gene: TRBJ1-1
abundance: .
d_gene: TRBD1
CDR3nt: TGCGCCAGCAGCCAAGATCCTCGGGACAGAGTATTGAACACTGAAGCTTTCTTT
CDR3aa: CASSQDPRDRVLNTEAFF

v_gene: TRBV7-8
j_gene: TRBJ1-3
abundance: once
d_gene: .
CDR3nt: TGTGCCAGCAGCTTAGGTAGCTCTGGAAACACCATATATTTT
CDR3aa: CASSLGSSGNTIYF

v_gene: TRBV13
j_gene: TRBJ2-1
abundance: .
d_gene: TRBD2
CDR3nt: TGTGCCAGCAGCGCAAGCATCCTAGCGGACAAATACAATGAGCAGTTCTTC
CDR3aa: CASSASILADKYNEQFF

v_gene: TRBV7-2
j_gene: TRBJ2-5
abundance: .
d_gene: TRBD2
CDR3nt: TGTGCCAGCAGCCCCGGCGGGGGGAGCGGAGAGACCCAGTACTTC
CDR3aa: CASSPGGGSGETQYF

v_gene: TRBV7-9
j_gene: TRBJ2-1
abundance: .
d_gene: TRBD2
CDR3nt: TGTGCCTTCACTAGCGGGCCCTACAATGAGCAGTTCTTC
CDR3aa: CAFTSGPYNEQFF

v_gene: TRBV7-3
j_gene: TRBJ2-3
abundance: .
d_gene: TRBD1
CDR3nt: TGTGCCAGCAGCTTCGGGACAGGGCCGAGCACAGATACGCAGTATTTT
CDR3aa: CASSFGTGPSTDTQYF

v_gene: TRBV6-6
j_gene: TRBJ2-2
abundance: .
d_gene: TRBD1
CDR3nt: TGTGCCACCTCCGGGACAGTGAACACCGGGGAGCTGTTTTTT
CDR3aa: CATSGTVNTGELFF

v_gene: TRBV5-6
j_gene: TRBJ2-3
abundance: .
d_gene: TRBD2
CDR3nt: TGTGCCAGCAGCCGGACTAGCGGTCGTATGACAGATACGCAGTATTTT
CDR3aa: CASSRTSGRMTDTQYF

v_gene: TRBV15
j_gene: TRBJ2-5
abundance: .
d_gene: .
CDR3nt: TGTGCCACCAGCAGAGACCCGGACGAGTACCAAGAGACCCAGTACTTC
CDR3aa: CATSRDPDEYQETQYF

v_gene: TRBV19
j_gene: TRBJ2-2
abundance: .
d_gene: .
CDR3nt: TGTGCCAGTAGTATTAGCAGGGAGACGACCGGGGAGCTGTTTTTT
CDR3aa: CASSISRETTGELFF

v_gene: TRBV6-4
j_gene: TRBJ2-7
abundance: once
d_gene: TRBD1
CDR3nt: TGTGCCAGCGCAAGCGTCCGGGACAGGGGCCCCTACGAGCAGTACTTC
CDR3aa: CASASVRDRGPYEQYF

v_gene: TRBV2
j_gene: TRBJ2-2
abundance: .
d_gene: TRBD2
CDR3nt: TGTACCAGCAGTGACGATAGCGGGAGATTCACCGGGGAGCTGTTTTTT
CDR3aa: CTSSDDSGRFTGELFF

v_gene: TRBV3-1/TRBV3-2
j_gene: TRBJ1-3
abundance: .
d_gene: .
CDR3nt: TGTGCCAGCAGCCACTACTCTTTAAACACCATATATTTT
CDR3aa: CASSHYSLNTIYF

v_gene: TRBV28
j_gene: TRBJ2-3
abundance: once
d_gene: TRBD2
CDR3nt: TGTGCCAGCAGAGGGACTAGCGGGAGGGGCACAGATACGCAGTATTTT
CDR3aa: CASRGTSGRGTDTQYF

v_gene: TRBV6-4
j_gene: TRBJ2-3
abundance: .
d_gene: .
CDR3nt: TGTGCCAGCAGTGACCTCACAGATACGCAGTATTTT
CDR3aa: CASSDLTDTQYF

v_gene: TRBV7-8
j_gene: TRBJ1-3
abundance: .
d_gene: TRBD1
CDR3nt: TGTGCCAGCAGATCAGGGGGGGGATCTGGAAACACCATATATTTT
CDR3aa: CASRSGGGSGNTIYF

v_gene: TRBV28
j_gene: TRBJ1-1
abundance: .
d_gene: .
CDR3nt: TGTGCCAGCAGTTTAAGACAGGACACTGAAGCTTTCTTT
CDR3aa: CASSLRQDTEAFF

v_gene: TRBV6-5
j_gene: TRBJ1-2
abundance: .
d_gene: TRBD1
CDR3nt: TGTGCCAGCACCCCGGGACAGGGCAATGGCTACACCTTC
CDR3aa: CASTPGQGNGYTF